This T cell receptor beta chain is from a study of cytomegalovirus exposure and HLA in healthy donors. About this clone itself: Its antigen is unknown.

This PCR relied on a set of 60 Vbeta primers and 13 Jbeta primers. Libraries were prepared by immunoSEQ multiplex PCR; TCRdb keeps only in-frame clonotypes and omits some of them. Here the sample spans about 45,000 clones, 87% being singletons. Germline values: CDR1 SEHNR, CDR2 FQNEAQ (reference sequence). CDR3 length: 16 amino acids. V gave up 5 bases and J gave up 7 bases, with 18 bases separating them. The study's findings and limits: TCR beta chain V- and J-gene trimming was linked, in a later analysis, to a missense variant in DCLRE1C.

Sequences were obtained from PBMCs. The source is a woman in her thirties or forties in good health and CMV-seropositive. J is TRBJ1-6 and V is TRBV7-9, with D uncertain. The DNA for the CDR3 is TGTGCCAGCAGCCAAGCCTTCGGCAGGTCCAATTCACCCCTCCACTTT. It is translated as CASSQAFGRSNSPLHF.